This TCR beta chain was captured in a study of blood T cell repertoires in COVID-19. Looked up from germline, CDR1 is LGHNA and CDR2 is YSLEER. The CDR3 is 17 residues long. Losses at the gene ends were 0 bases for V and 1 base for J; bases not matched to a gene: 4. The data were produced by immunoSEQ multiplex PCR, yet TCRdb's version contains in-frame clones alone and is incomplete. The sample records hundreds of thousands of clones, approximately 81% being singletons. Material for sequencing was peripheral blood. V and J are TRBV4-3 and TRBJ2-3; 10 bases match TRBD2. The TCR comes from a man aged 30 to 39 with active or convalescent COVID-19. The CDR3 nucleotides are TGCGCCAGCAGCCAAGAATGGAGCGGGAGGGGCACAGATACGCAGTATTTT. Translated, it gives CASSQEWSGRGTDTQYF.